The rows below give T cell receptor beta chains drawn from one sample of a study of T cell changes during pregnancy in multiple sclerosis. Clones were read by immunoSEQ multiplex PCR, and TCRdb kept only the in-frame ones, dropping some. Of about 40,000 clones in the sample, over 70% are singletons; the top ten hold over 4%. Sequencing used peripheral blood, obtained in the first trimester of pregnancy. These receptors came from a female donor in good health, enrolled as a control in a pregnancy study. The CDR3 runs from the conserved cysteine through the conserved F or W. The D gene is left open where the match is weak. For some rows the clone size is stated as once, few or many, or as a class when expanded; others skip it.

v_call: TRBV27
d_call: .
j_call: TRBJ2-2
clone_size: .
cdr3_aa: CASSSNTGMLAGELFF
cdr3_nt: TGTGCCAGCAGTTCAAACACAGGGATGCTGGCCGGGGAGCTGTTTTTT

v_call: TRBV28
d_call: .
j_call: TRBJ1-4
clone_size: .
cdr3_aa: CASSIHREGSEKLFF
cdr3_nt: TGTGCCAGCAGTATTCACAGGGAGGGTAGTGAAAAACTGTTTTTT

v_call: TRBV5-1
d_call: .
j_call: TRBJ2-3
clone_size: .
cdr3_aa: CASSFGLAEDTQYF
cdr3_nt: TGCGCCAGCAGCTTCGGGTTAGCGGAGGATACGCAGTATTTT

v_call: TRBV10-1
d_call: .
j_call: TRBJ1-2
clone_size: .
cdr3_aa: CASSDRELF
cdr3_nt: TGCGCCAGCAGTGACCGGGAGCTCTTC

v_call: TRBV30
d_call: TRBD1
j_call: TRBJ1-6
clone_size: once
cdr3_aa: CAWSPGQEDSPLHF
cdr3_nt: TGTGCCTGGTCACCGGGACAGGAGGATTCACCCCTCCACTTT

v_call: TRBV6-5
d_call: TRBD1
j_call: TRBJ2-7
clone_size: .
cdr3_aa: CASSYGQAAYEQYF
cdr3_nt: TGTGCCAGCAGTTACGGACAGGCGGCCTACGAGCAGTACTTC

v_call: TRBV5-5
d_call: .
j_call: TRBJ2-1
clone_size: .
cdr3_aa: CASSFSWTDNEQFF
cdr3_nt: TGTGCCAGCAGCTTTAGTTGGACAGACAATGAGCAGTTCTTC

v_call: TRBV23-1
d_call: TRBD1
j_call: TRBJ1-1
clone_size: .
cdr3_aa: CASSPGTGAEAFF
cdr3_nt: TGCGCCAGCAGTCCCGGGACAGGGGCTGAAGCTTTCTTT

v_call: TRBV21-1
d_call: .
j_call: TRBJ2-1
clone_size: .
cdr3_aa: CASSKAGTVYNEQFF
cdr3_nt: TGTGCCAGCAGCAAAGCCGGGACAGTATACAATGAGCAGTTCTTC

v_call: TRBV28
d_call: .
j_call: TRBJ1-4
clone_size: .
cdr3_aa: CASSPEGAPNEKLFF
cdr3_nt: TGTGCCAGCAGTCCCGAAGGGGCGCCTAATGAAAAACTGTTTTTT

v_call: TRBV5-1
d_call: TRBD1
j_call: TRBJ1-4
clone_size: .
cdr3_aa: CASSPGQGFEKLFF
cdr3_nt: TGCGCCAGCAGCCCGGGACAGGGATTTGAAAAACTGTTTTTT

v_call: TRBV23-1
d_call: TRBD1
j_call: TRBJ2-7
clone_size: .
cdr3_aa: CASSQCPGQGAYEQYF
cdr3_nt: TGCGCCAGCAGTCAATGCCCGGGACAGGGGGCCTACGAGCAGTACTTC

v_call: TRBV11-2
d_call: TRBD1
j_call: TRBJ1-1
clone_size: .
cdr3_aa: CASSSTLGQALEAFF
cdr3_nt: TGTGCCAGCAGCTCCACCCTCGGACAGGCCCTTGAAGCTTTCTTT

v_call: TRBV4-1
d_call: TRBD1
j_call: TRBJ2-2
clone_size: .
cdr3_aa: CASSQAGTGIPGELFF
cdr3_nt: TGCGCCAGCAGCCAGGCCGGGACAGGGATCCCCGGGGAGCTGTTTTTT

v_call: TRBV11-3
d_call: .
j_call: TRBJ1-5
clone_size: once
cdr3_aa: CASSLEQGNQPQHF
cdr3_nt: TGTGCCAGCAGCTTAGAACAGGGCAATCAGCCCCAGCATTTT

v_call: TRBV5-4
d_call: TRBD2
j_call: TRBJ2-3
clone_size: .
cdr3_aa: CASSLGLAPDTQYF
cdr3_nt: TGTGCCAGCAGCTTAGGACTAGCCCCAGATACGCAGTATTTT